Shown below are 32 T cell receptor beta chains from a single sample sequenced in a study of early T cells in non-severe SARS-CoV-2 infection. Using its own MiXCR run on the 5' RACE reads, TCRdb lists one record per CDR3 protein. The table has some 81,000 distinct CDR3 sequences, roughly 9.4% seen once. The material sequenced was whole blood. The receptors derive from an adult who was a healthcare worker with PCR-confirmed SARS-CoV-2 infection or an uninfected control (not recorded which).

In regard to this clonotype: This could be a read error, since a much larger clone is one nucleotide away. The chain combines TRBV5-1 with TRBJ1-2, with D possibly being TRBD1 (6 bases). Trimming left V 4 bases short and J 7 bases short, with 20 bases between. This CDR3 contains 15 residues. In germline, CDR1 is SGHRS, CDR2 YFSETQ. The CDR3 protein is CASSPYSSGVSGYTF. As DNA, the CDR3 is TGCGCCAGCAGCCCCTACTCTTCAGGGGTGTCTGGCTACACCTTC.

This clonotype was recorded a few times. The chain joins TRBV20-1 to TRBJ2-7; D perhaps matches TRBD2 (5 bases). The V end lost 4 bases, the J end lost 7 bases, and 17 bases lay between the germline ends. The V gene's germline CDR1 is DFQATT and CDR2 SNEGSKA (reference sequence). This CDR3 region has 13 residues. The CDR3 reads CSAIIDWGEEQYF. CDR3 bases: TGCAGTGCTATCATCGATTGGGGAGAGGAGCAGTACTTC.

This clonotype was counted ten times or more. The chain has TRBV19 and TRBJ2-1; TRBD2 aligns across 9 bases. Germline V lookup: CDR1 LNHDA, CDR2 SQIVND (reference sequence). This CDR3 spans 14 amino acids. V trimming: 3 bases; J trimming: 10 bases; junction bases outside the gene matches: 7. This CDR3 reads CASSIPSGTSEQFF. The CDR3 region has the DNA TGTGCCAGTAGTATCCCTAGCGGGACATCCGAGCAGTTCTTC.

In its sample, this clonotype was seen many times. V and J are TRBV3-1 and TRBJ2-6; the match to TRBD1 covers 7 bases. The CDR3 totals 17 residues. With 1 base clipped from V and 0 bases from J, the junction kept 3 bases outside the gene matches. The germline gives CDR1 LGHDT, CDR2 YNNKEL (reference sequence). CDR3 sequence (DNA): TGTGCCAGCAGCCAAGGGGGACAGCCCTCTGGGGCCAACGTCCTGACTTTC. It yields the protein CASSQGGQPSGANVLTF.

In its sample, this clonotype was seen a few times. The V and J genes are TRBV29-1 and TRBJ2-7; TRBD1 might be the D (6 bases). Germline loops: CDR1 SQVTM, CDR2 ANQGSEA. Trimming removed 8 bases from V and 2 bases from J, with 16 bases in between. CDR3 length equals 13 residues. The CDR3 bases are TGCAGCCCAGGACAGTTGCCACCCTACGAGCAGTACTTC. Protein product: CSPGQLPPYEQYF.

This clonotype was seen many times. Written as DNA, the CDR3 is TGTGCCAGCAGTTTGGGAGGGTTCGGGACTAGAGGGTACGAGCAGTACTTC. Protein sequence: CASSLGGFGTRGYEQYF. V usage is TRBV28 and J usage is TRBJ2-7, with 8 positions matching TRBD2. Germline lookup yields CDR1 MDHEN and CDR2 SYDVKM. The CDR3 runs 17 residues. V lost 3 bases and J lost 4; bases outside the gene matches: 14.

This clonotype has just a few counts. V and J are TRBV7-9 and TRBJ1-2; tentatively, D is TRBD1 (6 bases). CDR3 length: 14 residues. With 4 bases removed from V and 4 bases from J, the gap between germline ends came to 13 bases. Germline CDR1 reads SEHNR; CDR2 reads FQNEAQ (reference sequence). The CDR3 reads CASSSPRTAYGYTF. The CDR3, as DNA: TGTGCCAGCAGCTCCCCCCGGACAGCCTATGGCTACACCTTC.

This clonotype was seen repeatedly, ten times or more. The chain joins TRBV7-8 to TRBJ2-1; D gene uncertain. Trimming removed 5 bases at V and 6 bases at J, with 17 bases between. The germline V gene has CDR1 SGHVS and CDR2 FQNEAQ. The CDR3 is 15 amino acids. The CDR3 protein is CASSPRIDWGNEQFF. The CDR3 nucleotides are TGTGCCAGCAGCCCCCGGATCGATTGGGGCAATGAGCAGTTCTTC.

This clonotype has just a few counts. The chain links TRBV6-5 to TRBJ2-5; 8 bases are a match to TRBD1. Trimming took 6 bases from V and 12 from J; bases not matched to a gene: 0. Germline V lookup: CDR1 MNHEY, CDR2 SVGAGI. This CDR3 has 9 amino acids. The CDR3 sequence: CASRGQEYF. CDR3 DNA: TGTGCCAGCAGGGGACAGGAGTACTTC.

Many counts were recorded for this clonotype. This sequence joins TRBV7-9 and TRBJ2-7; the match to TRBD2 covers 10 bases. Trimming took 5 bases from V and 4 from J; bases not matched to a gene: 8. The CDR3 has 15 residues. The germline V gene has CDR1 SEHNR and CDR2 FQNEAQ (reference sequence). CDR3 DNA: TGTGCCAGCAGCCCGATAGCTAGCGGGAGTTACGAGCAGTACTTC. Amino acid sequence: CASSPIASGSYEQYF.

This clonotype was counted many times. The rearrangement joins TRBV5-1 to TRBJ1-1; 8 bases fit TRBD1. CDR1 is SGHRS, CDR2 YFSETQ, per germline. Unmatched junction bases numbered 6, after V lost 4 bases and J lost 1 base. The CDR3 spans 15 residues. CDR3 protein: CASSGGQVANTEAFF. CDR3 DNA sequence: TGCGCCAGCAGCGGGGGACAGGTGGCGAACACTGAAGCTTTCTTT.

This chain connects TRBV6-2 or TRBV6-3 to TRBJ1-1; D remains unclear. The CDR3 runs to 13 residues. CDR1 and CDR2 from the germline V gene are MNHEY and SVGEGT. Trimming shortened V by 2 bases and J by 4 bases, and 8 bases separated the two germline ends. The CDR3 here is CASSYGVGTEAFF. The DNA for the CDR3 is TGTGCCAGCAGTTACGGGGTAGGCACTGAAGCTTTCTTT.

The V and J genes are TRBV20-1 and TRBJ1-1, with D perhaps matching TRBD1 (6 bases). This CDR3 has 14 amino acids. V lost 2 bases to trimming and J lost 4 bases, with 14 bases between them. CDR1 DFQATT and CDR2 SNEGSKA come from the germline V gene (reference sequence). The DNA for the CDR3 is TGCAGTGCTAGACGGGACACCTCGACCACTGAAGCTTTCTTT. Its protein is CSARRDTSTTEAFF.

This clonotype showed up many times. The chain couples TRBV7-8 to TRBJ2-7; 8 bases fit TRBD1. J lost 5 bases, V lost 5 bases, and 14 bases had no gene match. The CDR3 runs to 16 residues. In germline, CDR1 is SGHVS, CDR2 FQNEAQ. The CDR3 nucleotides are TGTGCCAGCAGCCAGACAGGGGCCGGGAGTCTCCACGAGCAGTACTTC. Amino acids: CASSQTGAGSLHEQYF.

The chain recombines TRBV27 with TRBJ1-1, with D uncertain. The CDR3 runs to 13 residues. Trimming removed 3 bases at V and 7 bases at J, with 12 bases between. CDR1 is MNHEY and CDR2 is SMNVEV in the germline V gene (reference sequence). The CDR3 coding sequence is TGTGCCAGCAGTTTTGAGGGTGGTAATGAAGCTTTCTTT. This encodes CASSFEGGNEAFF.

This chain links TRBV3-1 with TRBJ2-6; no firm D call. The germline gives CDR1 LGHDT, CDR2 YNNKEL (reference sequence). The CDR3 has 11 amino acids. V lost 3 bases and J 6 bases, leaving 0 bases between the germline ends. The CDR3 coding sequence is TGTGCCAGCAGCCAGGCCAACGTCCTGACTTTC. Its protein is CASSQANVLTF.

The sample holds a few counts of this clonotype. The V gene is TRBV7-2, the J gene TRBJ1-1; D gene unclear. The length of the CDR3 is 12 residues. Germline loops: CDR1 SGHTA, CDR2 FQGNSA. Trimming cost V 2 bases and J 0 bases, with 1 base left between them. The CDR3 here is CASSLMNTEAFF. The CDR3 nucleotides are TGTGCCAGCAGCTTAATGAACACTGAAGCTTTCTTT.

This clonotype was seen repeatedly, ten times or more. The chain employs TRBV7-2 and TRBJ2-1, with D unresolved. Per germline, CDR1 SGHTA and CDR2 FQGNSA. With 4 bases removed from V and 10 bases from J, the gap between germline ends came to 14 bases. This CDR3 has 13 residues. CDR3 bases: TGTGCCAGCAGCTCCCTTCCCCTCCCCGAGCAGTTCTTC. Translation gives CASSSLPLPEQFF. The full variable domain, completed using reference TRBV7-2 and TRBJ2-1, is GAGVSQSPSNKVTEKGKDVELRCDPISGHTALYWYRQSLGQGLEFLIYFQGNSAPDKSGLPSDRFSAERTGGSVSTLTIQRTQQEDSAVYLCASSSLPLPEQFFGPGTRLTVL.

This clonotype has just a few counts. This chain joins TRBV2 and TRBJ2-3; TRBD2 might be the D (6 bases). Trimming stripped 4 bases from V and 1 base from J, with 9 bases between. Germline-derived CDR1 and CDR2 are SNHLY and FYNNEI. This CDR3 is 14 amino acids long. This chain's CDR3 is CASSVAGRTDTQYF. CDR3 DNA sequence: TGTGCCAGCAGTGTTGCGGGGCGCACAGATACGCAGTATTTT.

The CDR3 reads CASRVAGSEQYF. CDR3 DNA sequence: TGTGCCAGCAGGGTCGCGGGGTCCGAGCAGTACTTC. The chain links TRBV28 to TRBJ2-7; D might be TRBD2 (6 bases). CDR3 length equals 12 residues. Germline-derived CDR1 and CDR2 are MDHEN and SYDVKM. The germline V and J ends were trimmed by 6 bases and 6 bases, with 12 bases remaining between them.

Many counts were recorded for this clonotype. The chain carries TRBV11-3 and TRBJ2-1, with unresolved D. Looked up from germline, CDR1 is SGHNT and CDR2 is YENEEA. The CDR3 consists of 14 residues. V lost 0 bases and J lost 10, with 13 bases in between. The CDR3 sequence is CASSLDPSHQEQFF. CDR3 bases: TGTGCCAGCAGCTTAGATCCCTCTCACCAGGAGCAGTTCTTC.

There are a few counts of this clonotype. The rearrangement links TRBV28 to TRBJ2-1; D is perhaps TRBD2 (6 bases). From germline, CDR1 is MDHEN and CDR2 SYDVKM. The CDR3 has 15 residues. V lost 2 bases and J 6 bases, leaving 14 bases between the germline ends. The CDR3 DNA is TGTGCCAGCAGTTTAATGACTAGAAGTTCCAATGAGCAGTTCTTC. This translates into CASSLMTRSSNEQFF. Combining the CDR3 with reference TRBV28 and TRBJ2-1 gives the whole variable domain DVKVTQSSRYLVKRTGEKVFLECVQDMDHENMFWYRQDPGLGLRLIYFSYDVKMKEKGDIPEGYSVSREKKERFSLILESASTNQTSMYLCASSLMTRSSNEQFFGPGTRLTVL.

The sample holds many counts of this clonotype. The chain recombines TRBV10-3 with TRBJ2-3, with 9 bases matching TRBD1. Germline V lookup: CDR1 ENHRY, CDR2 SYGVKD. V gave up 0 bases and J gave up 4 bases; unmatched junction bases: 5. The CDR3 extends over 16 amino acids. CDR3 residues: CAISESVGQGSDTQYF. CDR3 in DNA: TGTGCCATCAGTGAGTCGGTGGGACAGGGATCAGATACGCAGTATTTT.

Notes on this clonotype: At one end the junction does not follow the germline gene, possibly because of a read error. The rearrangement uses TRBV7-2 and TRBJ2-1; either TRBD1 or TRBD2 may supply D (5 bases each). Germline V CDR1 and CDR2: SGHTA, FQGNSA. The CDR3 sequence is 15 residues long. The CDR3 DNA is TGTGCCAGCAGCCCTTGGGACCGATTTAACAAGGAGCAGTTCTTC. Its translation: CASSPWDRFNKEQFF. Together with reference TRBV7-2 and TRBJ2-1, the CDR3 gives the full variable domain: GAGVSQSPSNKVTEKGKDVELRCDPISGHTALYWYRQSLGQGLEFLIYFQGNSAPDKSGLPSDRFSAERTGGSVSTLTIQRTQQEDSAVYLCASSPWDRFNKEQFFGPGTRLTVL.

The rearrangement uses TRBV20-1 and TRBJ1-1; the D gene is possibly TRBD1 (5 bases). The length of the CDR3 is 11 residues. The V gene lost 5 bases and the J gene lost 5 bases, with 9 bases spanning the gap. The germline CDR1 and CDR2 sequences are DFQATT and SNEGSKA (reference sequence). In nucleotides, the CDR3 is TGCAGTGCTTGGGACCTTACTGAAGCTTTCTTT. Translation gives CSAWDLTEAFF.

This clonotype was seen repeatedly, ten times or more. The chain recombines TRBV27 with TRBJ2-1, with 9 bases identical to TRBD2. This CDR3 region has 15 residues. Per the germline V gene, CDR1 is MNHEY and CDR2 is SMNVEV (reference sequence). With V trimmed by 2 bases and J by 7 bases, 6 bases remained unmatched. CDR3 loop: CASSLLAGGDNEQFF. The CDR3 DNA reads TGTGCCAGCAGTTTACTTGCGGGAGGGGATAATGAGCAGTTCTTC.

V and J are TRBV2 and TRBJ2-1; no definite D call. Germline V CDR1 and CDR2: SNHLY, FYNNEI. V was clipped by 7 bases and J by 9 bases, with 16 bases between them. The length of the CDR3 is 13 residues. DNA of the CDR3: TGTGCCAGCACGGTCCTTATCGTGCGTGAGCAGTTCTTC. Residues: CASTVLIVREQFF.

This clonotype was counted many times. The V call is TRBV7-6, the J call TRBJ2-7; TRBD1 is a possible D gene (5 bases). Trimming took off 0 bases at V and 6 bases at J, with 18 bases between the two ends. The CDR3 loop spans 16 amino acids. Per the germline V gene, CDR1 is SGHVS and CDR2 is FNYEAQ. The CDR3 reads CASSLATAGSTLEQYF. DNA of the CDR3: TGTGCCAGCAGCTTAGCCACCGCAGGGTCAACTCTCGAGCAGTACTTC. Complete variable domain (other parts from reference TRBV7-6 and TRBJ2-7): GAGVSQSPRYKVTKRGQDVALRCDPISGHVSLYWYRQALGQGPEFLTYFNYEAQQDKSGLPNDRFSAERPEGSISTLTIQRTEQRDSAMYRCASSLATAGSTLEQYFGPGTRLTVT.

This clonotype was seen only a few times. A read error may account for a junction end that differs from germline. V is TRBV3-1 and J is TRBJ1-5; no reliable D call. The CDR3 contains 13 residues. Germline V gene sequence: CDR1 LGHDT, CDR2 YNNKEL (reference sequence). The CDR3 here is CVSSQGTNQPQHF. The CDR3 DNA reads TGTGTCAGCAGCCAAGGAACCAATCAGCCCCAGCATTTT.

This clonotype was recorded a few times. The rearrangement joins TRBV28 to TRBJ2-1, with D possibly matching TRBD1 (5 bases). The CDR3 consists of 14 residues. From germline, CDR1 is MDHEN and CDR2 SYDVKM. Trimming cost V 5 bases and J 3 bases, with 11 bases left between them. DNA for the CDR3: TGTGCCAGCAGTATAGGTACAGGCTACAATGAGCAGTTCTTC. It is translated as CASSIGTGYNEQFF. The whole variable domain, filled in from reference TRBV28 and TRBJ2-1, reads DVKVTQSSRYLVKRTGEKVFLECVQDMDHENMFWYRQDPGLGLRLIYFSYDVKMKEKGDIPEGYSVSREKKERFSLILESASTNQTSMYLCASSIGTGYNEQFFGPGTRLTVL.

The chain combines TRBV20-1 with TRBJ2-3; maybe TRBD2 (6 bases). The CDR3 is 16 residues long. Germline CDR1 and CDR2: DFQATT and SNEGSKA (reference sequence). The V end was cut by 1 base, the J end by 1 base, with 15 bases between. CDR3 in DNA: TGCAGTGCTAGAGTGGGGACGGGAGTAGGCACAGATACGCAGTATTTT. Translated: CSARVGTGVGTDTQYF.

This clonotype has just a few counts. The V call is TRBV5-6, the J call TRBJ2-1; perhaps TRBD2 as D (5 bases). Trimming pared 2 bases from V and 9 bases from J, leaving 15 bases between. CDR3 length: 14 residues. Germline V gene lookup returns CDR1 SGHDT and CDR2 YYEEEE. The CDR3 loop is CASSLPLTGSEQFF. CDR3 nucleotides: TGTGCCAGCAGCTTACCTCTTACGGGGAGTGAGCAGTTCTTC.